One sample yielded the 17 T cell receptor beta chains listed below, sequenced in a study of blood T cell repertoires in COVID-19. TCRdb's table, derived via immunoSEQ multiplex PCR, lists solely in-frame clones and lacks some. In the table there are about 190,000 clones, 80% to 90% of which are singletons. The sample comprised peripheral blood. The receptors derive from a human donor in a cohort sampled during active COVID-19.

This clone was seen a few times. The chain carries TRBV6-6 and TRBJ1-6; D is unclear. Looked up from germline, CDR1 is MNHNY and CDR2 is SVGAGI (reference sequence). Trimming took off 7 bases at V and 9 bases at J, with 13 bases between the two ends. The CDR3 has 13 amino acids. The CDR3 DNA reads TGTGCCAGCATGCGGGTCGGCAGTTCACCCCTCCACTTT. It translates to CASMRVGSSPLHF.

The V gene is TRBV5-4, the J gene TRBJ2-1, with D possibly TRBD1 on 7 matching bases. This CDR3 contains 15 residues. Between the trimmed V and J ends, which lost 4 bases and 12 bases, there was a span of 23 bases. The V gene's germline CDR1 is SGHNT and CDR2 YYREEE (reference sequence). CDR3 in DNA: TGTGCCAGCAGCAGGGGGGACAGCCGGGATCGCGGGCAGTTCTTC. It translates to CASSRGDSRDRGQFF.

This clone was seen once. The rearrangement joins TRBV5-1 to TRBJ2-1; possible D gene TRBD2, 6 bases. The CDR3 is 16 amino acids. Germline lookup yields CDR1 SGHRS and CDR2 YFSETQ. Trimming took off 1 base at V and 0 bases at J, with 11 bases between the two ends. CDR3 in amino acids: CASSLREQSSYNEQFF. Here the CDR3 DNA reads TGCGCCAGCAGCTTGCGGGAGCAGAGCTCCTACAATGAGCAGTTCTTC. Drawing the rest from reference TRBV5-1 and TRBJ2-1, the complete variable domain is KAGVTQTPRYLIKTRGQQVTLSCSPISGHRSVSWYQQTPGQGLQFLFEYFSETQRNKGNFPGRFSGRQFSNSRSEMNVSTLELGDSALYLCASSLREQSSYNEQFFGPGTRLTVL.

This clone appeared a few times. The chain joins TRBV3-1 (or the pseudogene TRBV3-2) to TRBJ1-5, with TRBD1 matching 10 bases. This CDR3 comprises 14 residues. V lost 5 bases, J lost 5 bases, and 3 bases stayed unmatched. Germline CDR1 reads LGHDT; CDR2 reads YNNKEL (reference sequence). The CDR3 DNA follows: TGTGCCAGCAGCGCGACAGGGGGCCATCAGCCCCAGCATTTT. This translates into CASSATGGHQPQHF.

The chain employs TRBV5-1 and TRBJ2-3, with a possible D match to TRBD2 (6 bases). Germline V gene lookup returns CDR1 SGHRS and CDR2 YFSETQ. Trimming took 1 base from V and 3 from J, leaving 9 bases between them. The CDR3 totals 14 residues. DNA of the CDR3: TGCGCCAGCAGCTTGAGGCTAGCGACAGATACGCAGTATTTT. It translates to CASSLRLATDTQYF.

This clone has a handful of counts. This sequence joins TRBV18 and TRBJ2-1; D perhaps matches TRBD1 (6 bases). V was trimmed by 1 base and J by 6 bases, leaving 16 bases between them. The V gene's germline CDR1 is KGHSH and CDR2 LQKENI. CDR3 length: 16 amino acids. The CDR3 coding sequence is TGTGCCAGCTCACCACTATCCCAGGGGTCCGGCAATGAGCAGTTCTTC. Its protein product is CASSPLSQGSGNEQFF.

CDR3 in DNA: TGTGCCAGTAGGCCCGACAGGGGGCCGGGGCAGCCCCAGCATTTT. This gives the protein CASRPDRGPGQPQHF. The V and J genes are TRBV19 and TRBJ1-5; TRBD1 agrees at 10 bases. Germline loops: CDR1 LNHDA, CDR2 SQIVND (reference sequence). The junction had 9 bases not matched to a gene; V was cut back by 6 bases and J by 7 bases. CDR3 length equals 15 residues.

The chain employs TRBV5-1 and TRBJ2-2; 11 bases match TRBD2. After removal of 2 bases from V and 8 bases from J, the junction contained 2 bases not matched to a gene. CDR1 is SGHRS and CDR2 is YFSETQ in the germline V gene. The CDR3 covers 14 residues. The CDR3 region is CASSFTSGSGELFF. As DNA, the CDR3 is TGCGCCAGCAGCTTTACTAGCGGGAGTGGGGAGCTGTTTTTT.

In regard to this clone: A read error may produce the germline difference seen at one junction end. The chain uses TRBV9 and TRBJ2-1; 9 positions agree with TRBD2. CDR3 length: 15 residues. In germline, CDR1 is SGDLS, CDR2 YYNGEE. CDR3: CASSVGRGGYDEQFF. For the CDR3, the DNA is TGTGCCAGCAGCGTCGGGCGGGGGGGCTACGATGAGCAGTTCTTC.

This clone was seen a few times. The chain combines TRBV2 with TRBJ1-3; TRBD1 matches at 7 bases. The V gene end was trimmed by 6 bases and the J gene end by 2 bases; junction bases not matched to a gene: 7. Germline CDR1 SNHLY, CDR2 FYNNEI. The CDR3 sequence is 15 residues long. This CDR3 is CASRDGTGAGNTIYF. CDR3 bases: TGTGCCAGCAGAGATGGCACAGGGGCTGGAAACACCATATATTTT.

The rearrangement joins TRBV19 to TRBJ1-1; 12 bases fit TRBD1. Germline CDR1 reads LNHDA; CDR2 reads SQIVND (reference sequence). Unmatched junction bases numbered 10, after V lost 7 bases and J lost 4 bases. This CDR3 spans 16 amino acids. The CDR3 is CASKDGTGGRGTEAFF. The DNA for the CDR3 is TGTGCCAGTAAGGACGGGACAGGGGGCCGCGGCACTGAAGCTTTCTTT.

J is TRBJ2-7 and V is TRBV18, with D possibly TRBD1 on 5 matching bases. CDR3 length equals 14 residues. The V gene's germline CDR1 is KGHSH and CDR2 LQKENI. Trimming shortened V by 4 bases and J by 6 bases, and 16 bases separated the two germline ends. The CDR3 sequence is CASSRQKGSGEQYF. In DNA form, the CDR3 reads TGTGCCAGCTCACGACAGAAGGGGTCCGGCGAGCAGTACTTC.

The gene calls are TRBV27 and TRBJ2-1, with unresolved D. Germline V gives CDR1 MNHEY, CDR2 SMNVEV (reference sequence). The ends were cut back, 5 bases at V and 9 bases at J, with 11 bases in the middle. The CDR3 spans 12 residues. The CDR3 bases are TGTGCCAGCAGTACGACATTGGGTGAGCAGTTCTTC. This encodes CASSTTLGEQFF.

The chain links TRBV3-1 (or the pseudogene TRBV3-2) to TRBJ2-5; 9 positions agree with TRBD1. Germline V lookup: CDR1 LGHDT, CDR2 YNNKEL (reference sequence). This CDR3 comprises 17 residues. J lost 2 bases, V lost 4 bases, and 11 bases had no gene match. CDR3 sequence (DNA): TGTGCCAGCAGCCCTCACGGGACAGGGTATACTCAAGAGACCCAGTACTTC. It is translated as CASSPHGTGYTQETQYF.

The rearrangement joins TRBV5-1 to TRBJ2-3; TRBD1 aligns across 9 bases. The CDR3 runs to 17 residues. The V and J ends lost 3 bases and 2 bases, in that order; junction bases with no gene match: 10. The germline CDR1 and CDR2 sequences are SGHRS and YFSETQ. DNA for the CDR3: TGCGCCAGCAGCTCAGCTACAGGGGGCTCTGTCACAGATACGCAGTATTTT. It yields the protein CASSSATGGSVTDTQYF.

This chain links TRBV19 with TRBJ1-2; the match to TRBD1 covers 9 bases. Germline-derived CDR1 and CDR2 are LNHDA and SQIVND (reference sequence). There are 16 residues in the CDR3. The ends lost 1 base at V and 4 bases at J; junction bases unmatched: 7. CDR3 DNA: TGTGCCAGTAGTATAGGGTCCAGGGACAGGGTCTATGGCTACACCTTC. Translated: CASSIGSRDRVYGYTF.

CDR3 sequence reads: CAWSTYREKETQYF. The CDR3 DNA reads TGTGCCTGGAGTACCTATCGGGAAAAAGAGACCCAGTACTTC. The J gene is TRBJ2-5, the V gene TRBV30; maybe TRBD2 (5 bases). The germline gives CDR1 GTSNPN, CDR2 SVGIG (reference sequence). V was pared by 2 bases and J by 3 bases, with 13 bases between. This CDR3 is built from 14 residues.